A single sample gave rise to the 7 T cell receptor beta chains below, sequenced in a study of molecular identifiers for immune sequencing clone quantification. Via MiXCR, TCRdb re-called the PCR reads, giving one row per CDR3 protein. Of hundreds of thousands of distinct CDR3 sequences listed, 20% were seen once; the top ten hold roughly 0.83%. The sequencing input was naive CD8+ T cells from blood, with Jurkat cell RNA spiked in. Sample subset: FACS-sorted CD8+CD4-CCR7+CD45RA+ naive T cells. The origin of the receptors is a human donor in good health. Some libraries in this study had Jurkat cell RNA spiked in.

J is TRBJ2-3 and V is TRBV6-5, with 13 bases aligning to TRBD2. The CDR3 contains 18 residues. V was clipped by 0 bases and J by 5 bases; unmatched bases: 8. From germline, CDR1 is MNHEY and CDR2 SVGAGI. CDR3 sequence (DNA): TGTGCCAGCAGTTACTCTTTACTAGCGGGAGGGCAGGGAGATACGCAGTATTTT. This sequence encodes CASSYSLLAGGQGDTQYF.

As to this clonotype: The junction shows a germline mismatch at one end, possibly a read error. The CDR3: CASSLKGPPYGQYF. The DNA of the CDR3 is TGTGCCAGCAGTTTAAAGGGCCCCCCCTACGGGCAGTACTTC. The chain carries TRBV27 and TRBJ2-7; D is ambiguous. This CDR3 has 14 amino acids. The germline gives CDR1 MNHEY, CDR2 SMNVEV (reference sequence).

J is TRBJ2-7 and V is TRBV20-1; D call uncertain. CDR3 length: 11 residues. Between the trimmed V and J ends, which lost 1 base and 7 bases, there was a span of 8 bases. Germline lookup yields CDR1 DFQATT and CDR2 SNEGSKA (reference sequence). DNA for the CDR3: TGCAGTGCTAGAGTGAGAGATGAGCAGTACTTC. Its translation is CSARVRDEQYF.

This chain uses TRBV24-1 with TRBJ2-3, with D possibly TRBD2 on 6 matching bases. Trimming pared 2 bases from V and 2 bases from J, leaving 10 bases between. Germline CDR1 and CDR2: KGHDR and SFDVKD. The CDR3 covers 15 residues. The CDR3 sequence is CATSDWAGNTDTQYF. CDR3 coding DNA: TGTGCCACCAGTGATTGGGCGGGAAACACAGATACGCAGTATTTT.

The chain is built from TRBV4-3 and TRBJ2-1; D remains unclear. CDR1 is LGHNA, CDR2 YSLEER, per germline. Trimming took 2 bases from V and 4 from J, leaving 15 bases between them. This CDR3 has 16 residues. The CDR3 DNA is TGCGCCAGCAGCCAATGCGCTACCGCTACATACAATGAGCAGTTCTTC. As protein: CASSQCATATYNEQFF.

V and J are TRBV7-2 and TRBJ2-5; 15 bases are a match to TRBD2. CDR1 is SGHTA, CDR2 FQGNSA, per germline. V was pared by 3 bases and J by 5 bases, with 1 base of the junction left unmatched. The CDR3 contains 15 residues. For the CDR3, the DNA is TGTGCCAGCAGCTTTGGGACTAGCGGGGGGGAGACCCAGTACTTC. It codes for CASSFGTSGGETQYF.

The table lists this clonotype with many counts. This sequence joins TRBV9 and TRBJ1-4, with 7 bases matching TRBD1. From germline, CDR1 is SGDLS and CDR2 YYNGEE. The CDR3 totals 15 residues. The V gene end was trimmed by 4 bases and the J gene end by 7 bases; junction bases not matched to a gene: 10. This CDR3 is CASSPGQANGEKLFF. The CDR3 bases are TGTGCCAGCAGCCCAGGACAGGCTAACGGTGAAAAACTGTTTTTT.